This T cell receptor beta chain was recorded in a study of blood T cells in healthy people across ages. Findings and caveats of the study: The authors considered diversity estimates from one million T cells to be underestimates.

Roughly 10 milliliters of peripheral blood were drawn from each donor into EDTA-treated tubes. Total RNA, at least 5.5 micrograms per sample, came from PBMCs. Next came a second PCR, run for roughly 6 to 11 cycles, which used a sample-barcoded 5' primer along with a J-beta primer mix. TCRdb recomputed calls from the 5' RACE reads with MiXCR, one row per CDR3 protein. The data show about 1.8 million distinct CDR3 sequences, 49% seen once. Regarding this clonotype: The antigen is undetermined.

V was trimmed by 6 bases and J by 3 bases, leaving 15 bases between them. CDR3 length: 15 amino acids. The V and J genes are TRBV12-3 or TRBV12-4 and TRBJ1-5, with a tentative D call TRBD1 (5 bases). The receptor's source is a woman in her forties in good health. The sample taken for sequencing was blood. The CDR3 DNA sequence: TGTGCCAGCAGCAAACAGGTTAGGGTCAATCAGCCCCAGCATTTT. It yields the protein CASSKQVRVNQPQHF.